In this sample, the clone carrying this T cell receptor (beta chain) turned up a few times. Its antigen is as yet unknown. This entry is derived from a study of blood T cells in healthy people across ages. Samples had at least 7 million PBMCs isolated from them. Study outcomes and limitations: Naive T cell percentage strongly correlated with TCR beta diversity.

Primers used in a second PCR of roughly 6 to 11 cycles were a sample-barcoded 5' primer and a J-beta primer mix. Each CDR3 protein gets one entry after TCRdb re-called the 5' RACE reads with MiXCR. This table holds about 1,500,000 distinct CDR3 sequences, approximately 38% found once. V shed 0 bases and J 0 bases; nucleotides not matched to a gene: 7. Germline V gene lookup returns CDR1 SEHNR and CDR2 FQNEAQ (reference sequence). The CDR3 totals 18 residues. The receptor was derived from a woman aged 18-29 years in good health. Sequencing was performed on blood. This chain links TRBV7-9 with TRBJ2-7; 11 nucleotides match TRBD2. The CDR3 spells CASSLATSGSGVSYEQYF. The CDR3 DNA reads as TGTGCCAGCAGCTTAGCCACTAGCGGGAGTGGAGTCTCCTACGAGCAGTACTTC.